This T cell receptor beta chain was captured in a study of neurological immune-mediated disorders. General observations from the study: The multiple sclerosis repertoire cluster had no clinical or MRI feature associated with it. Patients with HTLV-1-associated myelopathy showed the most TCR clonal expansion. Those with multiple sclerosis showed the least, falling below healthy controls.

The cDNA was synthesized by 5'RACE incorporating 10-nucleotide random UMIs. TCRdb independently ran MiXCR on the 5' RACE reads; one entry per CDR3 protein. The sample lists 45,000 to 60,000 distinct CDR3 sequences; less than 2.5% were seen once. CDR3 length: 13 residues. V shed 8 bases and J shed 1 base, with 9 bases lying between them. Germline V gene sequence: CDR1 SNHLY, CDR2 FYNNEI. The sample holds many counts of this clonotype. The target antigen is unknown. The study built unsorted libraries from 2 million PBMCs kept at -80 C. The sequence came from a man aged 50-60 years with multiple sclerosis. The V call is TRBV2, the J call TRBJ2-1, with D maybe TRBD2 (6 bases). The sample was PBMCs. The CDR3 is CASGGISYNEQFF. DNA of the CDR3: TGTGCCAGCGGGGGGATTTCCTACAATGAGCAGTTCTTC.